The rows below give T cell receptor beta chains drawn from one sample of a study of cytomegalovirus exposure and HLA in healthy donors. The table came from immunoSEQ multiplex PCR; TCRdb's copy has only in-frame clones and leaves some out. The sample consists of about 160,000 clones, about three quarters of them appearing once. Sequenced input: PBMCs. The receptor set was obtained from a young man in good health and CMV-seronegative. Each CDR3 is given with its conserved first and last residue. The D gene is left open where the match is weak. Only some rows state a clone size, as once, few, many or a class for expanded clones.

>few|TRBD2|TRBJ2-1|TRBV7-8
CASSPAPQLADSNEQFF
TGTGCCAGCAGCCCAGCCCCCCAACTAGCGGATTCCAATGAGCAGTTCTTC
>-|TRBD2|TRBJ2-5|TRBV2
CASGRSGTYQETQYF
TGTGCCAGCGGGAGAAGCGGGACGTACCAAGAGACCCAGTACTTC
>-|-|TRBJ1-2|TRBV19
CASSPQGYGYTF
TGTGCCAGTAGCCCCCAGGGCTATGGCTACACCTTC
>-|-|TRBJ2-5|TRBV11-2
CASSSLQGRGTQYF
TGTGCCAGCAGCTCCCTACAGGGGCGGGGGACCCAGTACTTC
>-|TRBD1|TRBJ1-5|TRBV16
CASSQSGTGYSNQPQHF
TGTGCCAGCAGCCAATCGGGGACAGGTTATAGCAATCAGCCCCAGCATTTT
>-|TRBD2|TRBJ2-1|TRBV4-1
CASSQRVLAGRGNEQFF
TGCGCCAGCAGCCAAAGGGTCCTAGCGGGACGAGGCAATGAGCAGTTCTTC
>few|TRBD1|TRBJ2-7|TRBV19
CASSRDRPAGIPYEQYF
TGTGCCAGTAGCAGGGACAGGCCGGCAGGAATCCCCTACGAGCAGTACTTC
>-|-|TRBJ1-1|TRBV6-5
CASSYGQLGTEAFF
TGTGCCAGCAGTTACGGGCAGTTGGGCACTGAAGCTTTCTTT
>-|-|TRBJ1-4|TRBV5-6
CASSTTSTNEKLFF
TGTGCCAGCAGCACGACATCAACTAATGAAAAACTGTTTTTT
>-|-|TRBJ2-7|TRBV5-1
CASNLATASYEQYF
TGCGCCAGCAACCTAGCGACGGCATCCTACGAGCAGTACTTC
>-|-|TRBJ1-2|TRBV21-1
CASSKQGLPRGYTF
TGTGCCAGCAGCAAACAGGGGCTCCCTCGGGGCTACACCTTC
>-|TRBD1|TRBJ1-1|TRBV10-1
CASSEETGSAEAFF
TGCGCCAGCAGTGAAGAGACAGGGTCAGCTGAAGCTTTCTTT
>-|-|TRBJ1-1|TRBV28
CASSTAVGQTNTEAFF
TGTGCCAGCAGTACAGCTGTCGGACAGACGAACACTGAAGCTTTCTTT
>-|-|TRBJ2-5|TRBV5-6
CASSLQETQYF
TGTGCCAGCAGCTTACAGGAGACCCAGTACTTC
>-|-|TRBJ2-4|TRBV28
CASSFGGNIQYF
TGTGCCAGCAGTTTTGGAGGGAACATTCAGTACTTC
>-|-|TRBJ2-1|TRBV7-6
CASSFTSGEADEQFF
TGTGCCAGCAGCTTTACCTCGGGAGAAGCTGATGAGCAGTTCTTC